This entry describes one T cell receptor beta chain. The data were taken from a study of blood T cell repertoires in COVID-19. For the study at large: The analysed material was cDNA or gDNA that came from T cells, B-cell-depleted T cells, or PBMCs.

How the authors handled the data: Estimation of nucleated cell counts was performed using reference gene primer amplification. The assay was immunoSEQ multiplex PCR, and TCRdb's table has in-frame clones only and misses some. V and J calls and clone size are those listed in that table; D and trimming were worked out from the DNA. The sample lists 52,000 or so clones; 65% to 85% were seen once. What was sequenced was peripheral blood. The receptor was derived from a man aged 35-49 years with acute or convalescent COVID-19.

The CDR3 nucleotides are TGTGCCAGCAGTTTGTGGGGGGGCAATCAGCCCCAGCATTTT. Its protein product is CASSLWGGNQPQHF. This rearrangement joins TRBV27 to TRBJ1-5, with TRBD1 as a possible D gene (5 bases). The germline V gene has CDR1 MNHEY and CDR2 SMNVEV (reference sequence). V lost 3 bases, J lost 2 bases, and 8 bases lay in between. This CDR3 is 14 amino acids long.